Each of the 12 T cell receptor beta chains below was sequenced from the same sample in a study of beta chain features in type 1 diabetes. General study results and limits: Significant though moderate, a shortening of TCRB CDR3s appeared in all four CD4+ subsets of Type 1 diabetes patients.

Expressed TCRB transcripts were sequenced after all isolated RNA was converted to cDNA. Generated by immunoSEQ multiplex PCR, the TCRdb table keeps only in-frame clones and is missing some. The sample carries about 120,000 clones, around 15% recorded once. Antigens of these TCRs are unknown. The sample comprised central memory CD4+ T cells from blood. These receptors were collected from a man aged 25-45 years with type 1 diabetes.

A few counts support this clone. The CDR3 bases are TGTGCCAGCACCCCCGGGGCAGGGAGTAACTATGGCTACACCTTC. This codes for CASTPGAGSNYGYTF. The gene calls are TRBV7-9 and TRBJ1-2; tentatively, D is TRBD1 (5 bases). The CDR3 is 15 amino acids. Trimming took off 7 bases at V and 1 base at J, with 16 bases between the two ends. Germline assignment: CDR1 SEHNR and CDR2 FQNEAQ (reference sequence). Full variable domain (outside the CDR3, taken from reference TRBV7-9 and TRBJ1-2): DTGVSQNPRHKITKRGQNVTFRCDPISEHNRLYWYRQTLGQGPEFLTYFQNEAQLEKSRLLSDRFSAERPKGSFSTLEIQRTEQGDSAMYLCASTPGAGSNYGYTFGSGTRLTVV.

The chain is built from TRBV4-3 and TRBJ2-3; TRBD2 matches at 12 bases. The J segment lost 5 bases and the V segment lost 0 bases, leaving 12 bases of the junction unmatched. There are 19 residues in the CDR3. Germline V gene sequence: CDR1 LGHNA, CDR2 YSLEER. The CDR3 nucleotides are TGCGCCAGCAGCCAAGAAACCTCGGGACTAGCGGGTACTCGAGATACGCAGTATTTT. Its protein is CASSQETSGLAGTRDTQYF.

This sequence joins TRBV7-2 and TRBJ2-3, with D perhaps matching TRBD2 (5 bases). The length of the CDR3 is 16 residues. Trimming removed 4 bases from V and 2 bases from J, with 16 bases in between. Germline V gives CDR1 SGHTA, CDR2 FQGNSA. In nucleotides, the CDR3 is TGTGCCAGCAGCTCTTTGGCTAGCTCGAACACAGATACGCAGTATTTT. Translation: CASSSLASSNTDTQYF.

J is TRBJ1-2 and V is TRBV5-1; D may be TRBD1 (5 bases). Germline-derived CDR1 and CDR2 are SGHRS and YFSETQ. The CDR3 contains 14 residues. Trimming shortened V by 1 base and J by 3 bases, and 10 bases separated the two germline ends. The CDR3 DNA is TGCGCCAGCAGCTTGCCCCAGGGTGACTATGGCTACACCTTC. Encoded protein: CASSLPQGDYGYTF.

This clone was seen a handful of times. The chain uses TRBV7-2 and TRBJ2-2; 7 positions match TRBD1. Germline CDR1 reads SGHTA; CDR2 reads FQGNSA. Trimming at V came to 4 bases and at J to 3 bases, leaving 2 bases not matched to a gene. This CDR3 has 14 residues. CDR3 sequence reads: CASSWDSDTGELFF. The CDR3 nucleotides read TGTGCCAGCAGCTGGGACAGCGACACCGGGGAGCTGTTTTTT.

This clone was seen a handful of times. CDR3 sequence reads: CASSTTSGGINEQFF. In DNA form, the CDR3 reads TGTGCCAGCAGCACGACTAGCGGGGGGATCAATGAGCAGTTCTTC. The rearrangement joins TRBV7-2 to TRBJ2-1; 13 bases agree with TRBD2. V gave up 5 bases and J gave up 6 bases; unmatched junction bases: 4. Germline assignment: CDR1 SGHTA and CDR2 FQGNSA. There are 15 residues in the CDR3.

CDR3 sequence reads: CASSKEKYEQYF. The CDR3 bases are TGTGCCAGCAGCAAAGAGAAGTACGAGCAGTACTTC. The gene calls are TRBV21-1 and TRBJ2-7. TRBV21-1 is annotated as a pseudogene. The CDR3 length is 12 residues.

The CDR3 reads CASSPPGQGANEQFF. The CDR3 bases are TGTGCCAGCTCACCCCCGGGACAGGGGGCCAATGAGCAGTTCTTC. The chain carries TRBV18 and TRBJ2-1; 12 bases agree with TRBD1. The germline gives CDR1 KGHSH, CDR2 LQKENI. There are 15 residues in the CDR3. V gave up 3 bases and J gave up 6 bases; unmatched junction bases: 3.

This clone was picked up a small number of times. The genes are TRBV19 and TRBJ2-2; D unresolved. Germline loops: CDR1 LNHDA, CDR2 SQIVND (reference sequence). The CDR3 has 15 amino acids. The V and J ends lost 4 bases and 3 bases respectively, with 12 bases between them. CDR3 residues: CASSTHPGDTGELFF. CDR3 in DNA: TGTGCCAGTAGTACCCACCCTGGGGACACCGGGGAGCTGTTTTTT. Combining the CDR3 with reference TRBV19 and TRBJ2-2 gives the whole variable domain DGGITQSPKYLFRKEGQNVTLSCEQNLNHDAMYWYRQDPGQGLRLIYYSQIVNDFQKGDIAEGYSVSREKKESFPLTVTSAQKNPTAFYLCASSTHPGDTGELFFGEGSRLTVL.

The chain joins TRBV28 to TRBJ2-1, with D perhaps TRBD1 or TRBD2 (5 bases each). V gave up 3 bases and J gave up 4 bases, with 16 bases separating them. In germline, CDR1 is MDHEN, CDR2 SYDVKM. This CDR3 has 16 residues. CDR3 DNA: TGTGCCAGCAGTTTCTCCACAGGTGGAGGTTACAATGAGCAGTTCTTC. This gives the protein CASSFSTGGGYNEQFF.

The V and J genes are TRBV4-3 and TRBJ1-1; 9 bases align to TRBD1. The V gene's germline CDR1 is LGHNA and CDR2 YSLEER. CDR3 length equals 16 residues. V was pared by 1 base and J by 4 bases, with 7 bases of the junction left unmatched. The CDR3 loop reads CASSQGWGQGSTEAFF. DNA of the CDR3: TGCGCCAGCAGCCAAGGTTGGGGACAGGGATCCACTGAAGCTTTCTTT.

The rearrangement joins TRBV7-2 to TRBJ2-3; D gene ambiguous. The CDR3 extends over 12 amino acids. V lost 2 bases and J 10 bases, leaving 10 bases between the germline ends. Per germline, CDR1 SGHTA and CDR2 FQGNSA. The CDR3 DNA sequence: TGTGCCAGCAGCTTATCGGCGGTAGCGCAGTATTTT. It translates to CASSLSAVAQYF.